This TCR beta chain is drawn from a study of blood T cell repertoires in COVID-19. Background on the study: Material from acute and convalescent COVID-19 was sourced from the United States, Italy and Spain. From T cells, B-cell-depleted T cells, or PBMCs came the material, which was cDNA or gDNA.

Germline V gene sequence: CDR1 SGHVS, CDR2 FQNEAQ. V was trimmed by 1 base and J by 7 bases, leaving 14 bases between them. The CDR3 totals 14 residues. Per the authors' pipeline: Estimates of nucleated cell counts were drawn from the amplification of reference gene primers. Method: immunoSEQ multiplex PCR; TCRdb's copy keeps in-frame clones and lacks some. The D gene and trimming were derived from the DNA, and the V and J assignments and clone size from that table. The table records 390,000 or so clones, just over 85% of them present only once. This sequence originates from a young woman with active or convalescent COVID-19. The sample taken for sequencing was peripheral blood. The rearrangement links TRBV7-8 to TRBJ2-7; possible D gene TRBD2, 6 bases. The CDR3 sequence: CASSLGGDLNEQYF. The CDR3 DNA reads as TGTGCCAGCAGCTTAGGAGGGGACTTGAATGAGCAGTACTTC.